The T cell receptor (beta chain) under discussion was sequenced for a study of blood T cells in healthy people across ages. General study results and limits: One million T cells yielded diversity estimates that were considered underestimates.

CDR1 and CDR2 from the germline V gene are SGHTA and FQGNSA. The CDR3 sequence is 15 residues long. The trim removed 4 bases at V and 4 bases at J, leaving 7 bases unmatched. About this clonotype itself: What it binds is not known.

Alongside a J-beta primer mix, a sample-barcoded 5' primer served in a second PCR lasting about 7 to 11 cycles. TCRdb fed the 5' RACE reads into MiXCR, producing one record per CDR3 protein. The sample contains around 670,000 distinct CDR3 sequences, about 28% of which appear only once. The specimen sequenced was blood. V is TRBV7-2 and J is TRBJ2-1, with TRBD1 matching over 7 bases. This TCR was sampled from a woman over 75 in good health. CDR3 coding DNA: TGTGCCAGCAGCTCTCGAACGACAGGGTACAATGAGCAGTTCTTC. It is translated as CASSSRTTGYNEQFF. The full variable domain, with the rest looked up from reference TRBV7-2 and TRBJ2-1, is GAGVSQSPSNKVTEKGKDVELRCDPISGHTALYWYRQSLGQGLEFLIYFQGNSAPDKSGLPSDRFSAERTGGSVSTLTIQRTQQEDSAVYLCASSSRTTGYNEQFFGPGTRLTVL.